The clone carrying this T cell receptor beta chain has at least ten counts. Its antigen remains unidentified. Using RNA transcripts as the source, TCR beta CDR3 regions were amplified. The HTBI set primed first-round TCR CDR3 RT-PCR. Each CDR3 protein is one row after TCRdb ran MiXCR on the multiplex PCR reads. Seen here are around 500,000 distinct CDR3 sequences, 15% to 20% observed once, and the top ten hold 25% to 30%. The entry originates in a study of T cells in Graves' hyperthyroidism and ophthalmopathy. Study results and limitations: A 13 V-J model separated ophthalmopathy from stable hyperthyroidism.

V was cut by 6 bases and J by 2 bases, with 18 bases left in between. CDR1 and CDR2 (germline): SGHDT, YYEEEE. CDR3 length: 15 residues. The study excluded patients with uncontrolled infection, other autoimmune disease, pregnancy or lactation. Sequencing was performed on blood. This TCR was sampled from a woman in her thirties with Graves' ophthalmopathy. The rearrangement links TRBV5-6 to TRBJ2-7; no firm D call. The CDR3 nucleotides are TGTGCCAGCACCATCCAGGAATACGATGCCTACGAGCAGTACTTC. Amino acid sequence: CASTIQEYDAYEQYF.